This is a list of T cell receptor beta chains from one sample in a study of blood T cell repertoires in COVID-19. TCRdb's table, derived via immunoSEQ multiplex PCR, lists solely in-frame clones and lacks some. Seen here are about 230,000 clones, 70% to 90% observed once, and the top ten hold just over 2.5%. The sequenced sample consisted of peripheral blood. These receptors all come from a woman in her seventies with active or convalescent COVID-19. Both conserved end residues are part of each CDR3.

v_gene: TRBV19
j_gene: TRBJ2-3
CDR3aa: CASSLQVGSTDTQYF

v_gene: TRBV6-5
j_gene: TRBJ1-4
CDR3aa: CASTGQGSEKLFF

v_gene: TRBV7-9
j_gene: TRBJ1-2
CDR3aa: CASSLSGGYGYTF

v_gene: TRBV10-3
j_gene: TRBJ1-1
CDR3aa: CAISETGRSGKAFF

v_gene: TRBV30
j_gene: TRBJ1-2
CDR3aa: CAWSRGPSGDYGYTF

v_gene: TRBV7-9
j_gene: TRBJ2-3
CDR3aa: CASSFSLEGDTQYF

v_gene: TRBV15
j_gene: TRBJ1-2
CDR3aa: CATSRDLDSYGYTF

v_gene: TRBV7-3
j_gene: TRBJ1-2
CDR3aa: CASSPGTSGRAGYTF

v_gene: TRBV5-1
j_gene: TRBJ1-4
CDR3aa: CASSTGGEKLFF

v_gene: TRBV5-1
j_gene: TRBJ2-1
CDR3aa: CASSLHPTSGRALGNEQFF

v_gene: TRBV5-5
j_gene: TRBJ2-5
CDR3aa: CASSFTGTLQETQYF

v_gene: TRBV3-1/TRBV3-2
j_gene: TRBJ1-1
CDR3aa: CASSLGEANTEAFF

v_gene: TRBV4-3
j_gene: TRBJ1-6
CDR3aa: CASSQVGDSPLHF

v_gene: TRBV12-3/TRBV12-4
j_gene: TRBJ2-3
CDR3aa: CASRTSGTDTQYF

v_gene: TRBV28
j_gene: TRBJ1-2
CDR3aa: CASSPGTGVYTF